This T cell receptor (beta chain) emerged from a study of shared clonotypes between healthy human individuals. Study details: Each donor contributed plates that comprised three CD4 naive, three CD4 memory, two CD8 naive and one CD8 memory. Study-level findings and limits: Memory subsets generally showed lower estimated richness than naive subsets. Despite large depth, sorted-subset datasets appeared incompletely sequenced.

For this clone: Its matching antigen is unknown.

With V trimmed by 1 base and J by 6 bases, 4 bases remained unmatched. Looked up from germline, CDR1 is MNHNS and CDR2 is SASEGT. This CDR3 is built from 15 residues. Naivety among CD8 cells was defined by CD45RO negativity and positive CCR7 selection, thereby excluding terminally differentiated effector memory CD45RA+ cells. TCRdb's copy holds only in-frame clones and misses some; the assay was immunoSEQ multiplex PCR. The sample records around 1,900,000 clones, 80% to 95% being singletons. The receptor was isolated from a man between 18 and 35 years old in good health. Some clones in this sample may be carry-over from other donors' samples. This chain links TRBV6-1 with TRBJ2-1; 9 bases fit TRBD1. Input material: naive CD8+ T cells from PBMCs. The CDR3 bases are TGTGCCAGCAGTGAAGTTCTGGACAGGGGCAATGAGCAGTTCTTC. Its translation is CASSEVLDRGNEQFF.